The rows below give T cell receptor beta chains drawn from one sample of a study of CD8 T cells in ankylosing spondylitis. TCRdb analysed the 5' RACE reads with MiXCR anew, one entry per CDR3 protein. This table holds around 150,000 distinct CDR3 sequences, over 9.5% found once. The material sequenced was blood, either unsorted or a sorted T cell fraction (not recorded which). These receptors were collected from a female donor with ankylosing spondylitis or in good health (not recorded which). The CDR3 runs from the conserved cysteine through the conserved F or W. A D gene is named only where the DNA matches it firmly. The listing skips clone size in some rows; elsewhere it reads once, few, many or a size class.

clone size: many; D gene: TRBD1; V gene: TRBV5-1; J gene: TRBJ1-5; CDR3 protein: CASSFGQDSNQPQHF; CDR3 DNA: TGCGCCAGCAGCTTCGGACAGGATAGCAATCAGCCCCAGCATTTT
clone size: many; D gene: TRBD2; V gene: TRBV20-1; J gene: TRBJ2-5; CDR3 protein: CSATRTSGGRQETQYF; CDR3 DNA: TGCAGTGCTACCAGGACTAGCGGGGGCCGACAAGAGACCCAGTACTTC
clone size: many; D gene: .; V gene: TRBV7-8; J gene: TRBJ1-1; CDR3 protein: CASSLWAELNTEAFF; CDR3 DNA: TGTGCCAGCAGCTTATGGGCAGAACTTAACACTGAAGCTTTCTTT
clone size: many; D gene: .; V gene: TRBV7-2; J gene: TRBJ1-3; CDR3 protein: CASRSTREGNTIYF; CDR3 DNA: TGTGCCAGCAGAAGTACAAGGGAGGGAAACACCATATATTTT
clone size: .; D gene: .; V gene: TRBV24-1; J gene: TRBJ2-1; CDR3 protein: CATSDSLAPSSYNEQFF; CDR3 DNA: TGTGCCACCAGTGATTCCCTAGCGCCCAGCTCCTACAATGAGCAGTTCTTC
clone size: many; D gene: .; V gene: TRBV5-1; J gene: TRBJ2-2; CDR3 protein: CASSLARQNTGELFF; CDR3 DNA: TGCGCCAGCAGCTTGGCCAGACAGAACACCGGGGAGCTGTTTTTT
clone size: .; D gene: TRBD1; V gene: TRBV29-1; J gene: TRBJ1-2; CDR3 protein: CSVDPTGGGGGYTF; CDR3 DNA: TGCAGCGTGGACCCGACAGGGGGCGGCGGTGGCTACACCTTC
clone size: .; D gene: TRBD2; V gene: TRBV28; J gene: TRBJ2-7; CDR3 protein: CASSRGGPRSYEQYF; CDR3 DNA: TGTGCCAGCAGTCGCGGGGGTCCTAGATCCTACGAGCAGTACTTC
clone size: .; D gene: TRBD1; V gene: TRBV28; J gene: TRBJ2-7; CDR3 protein: CASSSRTGLLEQYF; CDR3 DNA: TGTGCCAGCAGCTCGAGGACAGGCCTTTTGGAGCAGTACTTC
clone size: .; D gene: .; V gene: TRBV5-1; J gene: TRBJ2-2; CDR3 protein: CASNLQAQNTGELFF; CDR3 DNA: TGCGCCAGCAACCTTCAGGCACAGAACACCGGGGAGCTGTTTTTT
clone size: many; D gene: .; V gene: TRBV11-2; J gene: TRBJ1-1; CDR3 protein: CASSLAGPSIEAFF; CDR3 DNA: TGTGCCAGCAGCTTAGCAGGACCTTCCATTGAAGCTTTCTTT